Sequencing of this T cell receptor (beta chain) was carried out in a study of blood T cell repertoires in COVID-19. As for the study in general: Donors in the United States, Italy and Spain gave samples during acute or convalescent COVID-19. The analysed material was cDNA or gDNA that came from T cells, B-cell-depleted T cells, or PBMCs.

Study processing details: Amplified reference gene primers provided the basis for estimating nucleated cell counts. Clones were read by immunoSEQ multiplex PCR, and TCRdb kept only the in-frame ones, dropping some. V, J and clone size are those of that table, while D and trimming were read from the DNA. The table lists 200,000 or so clones, approximately 80% of them singletons, with around 14% in the top ten. The clonotype was recovered from a human donor in a cohort sampled during active COVID-19. Input material: peripheral blood.

Here the CDR3 DNA reads TGTGCCAGCGGCTACGCAGGGGGCAGCGCTGAAGCTTTCTTT. This sequence encodes CASGYAGGSAEAFF. The V gene is TRBV6-5, the J gene TRBJ1-1; 8 nucleotides align to TRBD1. CDR1 MNHEY and CDR2 SVGAGI come from the germline V gene. This CDR3 region has 14 residues. After removal of 8 bases from V and 6 bases from J, the junction contained 11 bases not matched to a gene.